This T cell receptor (beta chain) derives from a study of T cells in Graves' hyperthyroidism and ophthalmopathy. Among the patients, aged 18 to 65, hyperthyroidism was newly diagnosed and had lasted under 2 months. Those patients with uncontrolled infection, other autoimmune disease, pregnancy or lactation were excluded. This clonotype was counted ten times or more. The source material, RNA transcripts, was used to amplify TCR beta CDR3 regions. TCR CDR3 underwent first-round RT-PCR with the HTBI primer set. TCRdb re-analysed the multiplex PCR reads in MiXCR, keeping a single row per CDR3 protein. The sample has under 700,000 distinct CDR3 sequences, 16% seen once. The trim removed 6 bases at V and 1 base at J, leaving 5 bases unmatched. The CDR3 spans 14 residues. Germline V lookup: CDR1 MNHNS, CDR2 SASEGT.

Material for sequencing was blood. The chain carries TRBV6-1 and TRBJ1-1; TRBD1 matches 7 bases. The sequence was obtained from a woman between 18 and 29 years old with Graves' hyperthyroidism. CDR3 protein: CASRQGMQNTEAFF. For the CDR3, the DNA is TGTGCCAGCAGACAGGGGATGCAGAACACTGAAGCTTTCTTT.